This TCR beta chain was sequenced for a study of blood T cell repertoires in COVID-19. V was pared by 4 bases and J by 0 bases, with 6 bases between. The CDR3 is 14 amino acids. CDR1 is KGHSH, CDR2 LQKENI, per germline. Sequenced by immunoSEQ multiplex PCR; TCRdb stores in-frame clones only, minus some. The sample shows 250,000 or so clones, roughly 89% of them seen only once. V usage is TRBV18 and J usage is TRBJ1-4, with D unresolved. The receptor was derived from a woman between 40 and 55 years old who had recovered from COVID-19. The specimen was peripheral blood. CDR3 coding DNA: TGTGCCAGCTCACGTAGCGCAACTAATGAAAAACTGTTTTTT. Translating it yields CASSRSATNEKLFF.